The 11 T cell receptor beta chains given below trace back to one sample, sequenced in a study of shared clonotypes between healthy human individuals. Data came from immunoSEQ multiplex PCR; TCRdb stores just in-frame clones and leaves some out. The repertoire includes over a million clones, approximately 98.5% of them detected once, and about 0.34% sits in the top ten. The specimen sequenced was naive CD4+ T cells sorted from blood. Noted subset: CD45RA+ positively selected. Receptors originate from a young man in good health.

The chain employs TRBV10-1 and TRBJ2-2, with D hard to call. The CDR3 spans 13 residues. The germline V gene encodes CDR1 WNHNN and CDR2 SYGVQD (reference sequence). The V end lost 3 bases, the J end lost 4 bases, and 6 bases lay between the germline ends. The CDR3 nucleotides read TGCGCCAGCAGTGAAGCCAGCACCGGGGAGCTGTTTTTT. It specifies CASSEASTGELFF.

The rearrangement joins TRBV11-3 to TRBJ2-2; 10 bases agree with TRBD1. The germline gives CDR1 SGHNT, CDR2 YENEEA. There are 18 residues in the CDR3. Losses at the gene ends were 4 bases for V and 6 bases for J; bases not matched to a gene: 14. The CDR3 nucleotides are TGTGCCAGCAGCTCACAAGCCGGGACAGGGGTATTGGCCGGGGAGCTGTTTTTT. Amino acid sequence: CASSSQAGTGVLAGELFF.

The genes are TRBV28 and TRBJ2-7; D gene uncertain. Germline loops: CDR1 MDHEN, CDR2 SYDVKM. This CDR3 contains 14 residues. V shed 2 bases and J shed 3 bases, with 11 bases lying between them. The chain's CDR3 is CASSLSPVGYEQYF. CDR3 bases: TGTGCCAGCAGTTTAAGTCCGGTCGGCTACGAGCAGTACTTC.

The gene calls are TRBV30 and TRBJ2-1; perhaps TRBD2 as D (5 bases). V was clipped by 0 bases and J by 5 bases, with 11 bases between them. The germline CDR1 and CDR2 sequences are GTSNPN and SVGIG (reference sequence). CDR3 length equals 14 residues. The CDR3 sequence: CAWSVLGRNNEQFF. For the CDR3, the DNA is TGTGCCTGGAGTGTACTAGGACGTAACAATGAGCAGTTCTTC.

The DNA of the CDR3 is TGTGCCAGCAGCTTCAACGGGAGGGGACGGAATGAGCAGTTCTTC. This codes for CASSFNGRGRNEQFF. The chain uses TRBV7-2 and TRBJ2-1, with 8 bases aligning to TRBD2. The CDR3 extends over 15 amino acids. Germline lookup yields CDR1 SGHTA and CDR2 FQGNSA. The trim removed 3 bases at V and 7 bases at J, leaving 8 bases unmatched.

The rearrangement uses TRBV9 and TRBJ2-7, with 7 bases that match TRBD2. The ends lost 3 bases at V and 1 base at J; junction bases unmatched: 7. Germline CDR1 reads SGDLS; CDR2 reads YYNGEE. This CDR3 has 15 amino acids. In nucleotides, the CDR3 is TGTGCCAGCAGCGCCGCTAGCGGTAGGTCCTACGAGCAGTACTTC. This translates into CASSAASGRSYEQYF.

The DNA of the CDR3 is TGTGCCAGCAGCTTGGTCGACCGGGGGAGTAACTATGGCTACACCTTC. Its protein is CASSLVDRGSNYGYTF. V and J are TRBV5-6 and TRBJ1-2; D might be TRBD1 (5 bases). V was pared by 0 bases and J by 1 base, with 13 bases between. CDR1 is SGHDT, CDR2 YYEEEE, per germline. The length of the CDR3 is 16 residues. Based on the CDR3 plus reference TRBV5-6 and TRBJ1-2, the full variable domain is DAGVTQSPTHLIKTRGQQVTLRCSPKSGHDTVSWYQQALGQGPQFIFQYYEEEERQRGNFPDRFSGHQFPNYSSELNVNALLLGDSALYLCASSLVDRGSNYGYTFGSGTRLTVV.

This clone was seen just once. V is TRBV7-2 and J is TRBJ1-1; D is unresolved. The germline gives CDR1 SGHTA, CDR2 FQGNSA. This CDR3 is built from 14 residues. V lost 3 bases to trimming and J lost 0 bases, with 8 bases between them. The CDR3 bases are TGTGCCAGCAGCTTCGGGCCTCTGAACACTGAAGCTTTCTTT. Protein: CASSFGPLNTEAFF.

Regarding this clone: Other DNA sequences in this sample translate to the same CDR3. The chain is built from TRBV9 and TRBJ2-1; 10 positions agree with TRBD2. Germline CDR1 reads SGDLS; CDR2 reads YYNGEE. V was clipped by 0 bases and J by 8 bases; unmatched bases: 2. This CDR3 has 14 amino acids. CDR3 in amino acids: CASSVVGTSDEQFF. The CDR3 DNA reads TGTGCCAGCAGCGTAGTTGGGACTAGCGATGAGCAGTTCTTC.

The chain employs TRBV28 and TRBJ2-1; 7 positions agree with TRBD2. Per the germline V gene, CDR1 is MDHEN and CDR2 is SYDVKM. With 3 bases clipped from V and 0 bases from J, the junction kept 5 bases outside the gene matches. The CDR3 consists of 16 residues. The CDR3 coding sequence is TGTGCCAGCAGTTTTTCAGCGGGGCTCTCCTACAATGAGCAGTTCTTC. Its protein product is CASSFSAGLSYNEQFF.

This clone was counted once. This chain joins TRBV6-6 and TRBJ2-7; no definite D call. Germline-derived CDR1 and CDR2 are MNHNY and SVGAGI (reference sequence). This CDR3 is built from 15 residues. V was shortened by 4 bases and J by 0 bases, with 13 bases between the two germline ends. CDR3 residues: CASSFPVGTSYEQYF. In nucleotides, the CDR3 is TGTGCCAGCAGTTTTCCCGTGGGTACCTCCTACGAGCAGTACTTC.